This T cell receptor (beta chain) was profiled in a study of STAT3 mutations in large granular lymphocyte leukemia. Findings and caveats of the study: Sampling intervals varied between patients and samples. Some patients had dominant TCR clones larger than their STAT3 mutant burden. At least one immunodominant TCR beta clonotype appeared in every T-cell large granular lymphocyte leukemia patient. Persisting codominant clonotypes may have hidden a small pathogenic clone.

The method was immunoSEQ multiplex PCR; TCRdb's version includes in-frame clones alone and lacks a portion of them. This table has around 4,700 clones, roughly three fifths appearing once. Relative to its sample, this clone is medium-sized. Its antigen is still unknown. The sequence was collected from a male patient aged 50 to 59 with T-cell large granular lymphocyte leukemia. Some clones in this sample may be carry-over from other donors' samples. Sequencing was carried out using peripheral blood mononuclear cells.

DNA for the CDR3: TGTGCCAGCAGTTTCACGGTCGCAGATACGCAGTATTTT. Translation: CASSFTVADTQYF. This chain uses TRBV27 with TRBJ2-3; D remains ambiguous. The length of the CDR3 is 13 residues. Germline V gives CDR1 MNHEY, CDR2 SMNVEV (reference sequence). V was trimmed by 3 bases and J by 4 bases, leaving 8 bases between them.